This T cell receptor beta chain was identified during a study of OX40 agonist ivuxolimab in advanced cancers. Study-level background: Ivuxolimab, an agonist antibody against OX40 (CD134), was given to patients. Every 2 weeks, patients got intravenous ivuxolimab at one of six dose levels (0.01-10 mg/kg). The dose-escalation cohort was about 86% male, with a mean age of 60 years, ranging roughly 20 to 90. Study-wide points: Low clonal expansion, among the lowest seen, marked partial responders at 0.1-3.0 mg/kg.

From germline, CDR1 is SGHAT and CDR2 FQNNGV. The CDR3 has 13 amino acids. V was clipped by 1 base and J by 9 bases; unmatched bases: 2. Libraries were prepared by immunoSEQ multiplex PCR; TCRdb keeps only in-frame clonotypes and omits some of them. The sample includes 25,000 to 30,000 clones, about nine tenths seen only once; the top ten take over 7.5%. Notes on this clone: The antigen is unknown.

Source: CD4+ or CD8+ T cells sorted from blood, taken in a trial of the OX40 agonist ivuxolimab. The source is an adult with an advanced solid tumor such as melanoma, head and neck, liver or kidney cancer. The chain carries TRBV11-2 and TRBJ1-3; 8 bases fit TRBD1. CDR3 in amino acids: CASSLGTGSTIYF. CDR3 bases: TGTGCCAGCAGCTTAGGGACAGGGAGCACCATATATTTT.